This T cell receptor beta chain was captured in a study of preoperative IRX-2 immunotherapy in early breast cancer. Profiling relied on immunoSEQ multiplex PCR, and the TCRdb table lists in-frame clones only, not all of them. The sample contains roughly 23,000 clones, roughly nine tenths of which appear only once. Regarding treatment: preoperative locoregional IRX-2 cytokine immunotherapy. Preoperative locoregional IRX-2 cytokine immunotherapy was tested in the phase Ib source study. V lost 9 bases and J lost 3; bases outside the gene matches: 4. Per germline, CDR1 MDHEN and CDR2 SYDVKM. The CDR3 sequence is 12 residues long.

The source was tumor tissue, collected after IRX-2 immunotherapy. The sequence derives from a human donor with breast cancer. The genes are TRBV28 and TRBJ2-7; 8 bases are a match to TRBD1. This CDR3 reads CASSTGVYEQYF. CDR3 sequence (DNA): TGTGCCAGTTCGACAGGGGTCTACGAGCAGTACTTC.